Described below is a single TCR beta chain sequence and its context. Its specificity is not known. These data come from a study of post-analysis software for immune sequencing data. TCR beta cDNA libraries had unique molecular identifiers. TCRdb analysed the PCR reads with MiXCR anew, one entry per CDR3 protein. The repertoire includes hundreds of thousands of distinct CDR3 sequences, around 50% of them detected once, and approximately 4.5% sits in the top ten. Deletions cut 2 bases from V and 5 bases from J, with 15 bases between. Germline V lookup: CDR1 SNHLY, CDR2 FYNNEI. The CDR3 consists of 15 residues. Findings and caveats of the study: The normalized Chao1 diversity of multiple sclerosis patients was significantly lower than that of controls. There were several TRBV segments more frequent in patients than controls, and TRBV5-6, TRBV5-1 and TRBV20-1 were among them.

The chain carries TRBV2 and TRBJ1-2, with D perhaps matching TRBD1 (5 bases). The clonotype was recovered from a girl aged 10-17 years with multiple sclerosis. Sequencing used blood. This CDR3 is CASSERTDSEYGYTF. For the CDR3, the DNA is TGTGCCAGCAGTGAAAGGACTGACAGCGAGTATGGCTACACCTTC.